The 23 T cell receptor beta chains given below trace back to one sample, sequenced in a study of shared clonotypes between healthy human individuals. Assay: immunoSEQ multiplex PCR; the TCRdb copy retains only in-frame clones and omits some. The table has over 95,000 clones, about 63% seen once; the top ten hold 24%. Sequenced material: memory CD8+ T cells sorted from blood. Regarding subset: CD45RO+ cells pooled with CCR7-negative TemRA cells. These receptor sequences come from a young woman in good health.

The J gene is TRBJ2-3, the V gene TRBV11-2; TRBD1 matches 10 bases. Germline V gives CDR1 SGHAT, CDR2 FQNNGV. The ends lost 8 bases at V and 7 bases at J; junction bases unmatched: 12. There are 15 residues in the CDR3. As DNA, the CDR3 is TGTGCCAGCGCCGAGACCGGGACAGGGGAGAATACGCAGTATTTT. Translated, it gives CASAETGTGENTQYF. Using reference TRBV11-2 and TRBJ2-3 for the parts outside the CDR3, the full variable domain is EAGVAQSPRYKIIEKRQSVAFWCNPISGHATLYWYQQILGQGPKLLIQFQNNGVVDDSQLPKDRFSAERLKGVDSTLKIQPAKLEDSAVYLCASAETGTGENTQYFGPGTRLTVL.

This chain uses TRBV5-1 with TRBJ1-2; 7 bases agree with TRBD1. Germline CDR1 reads SGHRS; CDR2 reads YFSETQ. CDR3 length equals 15 residues. Trimming at V came to 3 bases and at J to 8 bases, leaving 13 bases not matched to a gene. The DNA of the CDR3 is TGCGCCAGCAGCTACGGTAATGAGGGGGCCAGAGGCTACACCTTC. As protein: CASSYGNEGARGYTF.

As to this clone: The sample carries other DNA sequences with the same CDR3. This sequence joins TRBV4-2 and TRBJ2-1; no firm D call. The CDR3 extends over 12 amino acids. The germline V and J ends were trimmed by 2 bases and 4 bases, with 3 bases remaining between them. Germline V CDR1 and CDR2: LGHNA, YNFKEQ. CDR3 in DNA: TGTGCCAGCAGCCAACCTTACAATGAGCAGTTCTTC. Protein product: CASSQPYNEQFF.

The V and J genes are TRBV28 and TRBJ1-1; D is unclear. The germline V and J ends were trimmed by 6 bases and 3 bases, with 14 bases remaining between them. The CDR3 extends over 14 amino acids. In germline, CDR1 is MDHEN, CDR2 SYDVKM. CDR3 bases: TGTGCCAGCAGGAGGTTGGATGTTTACACTGAAGCTTTCTTT. Encoded protein: CASRRLDVYTEAFF.

The chain couples TRBV5-8 to TRBJ1-1; D uncertain. CDR1 SGHTS and CDR2 YDEGEE come from the germline V gene. This CDR3 is 16 amino acids long. V was shortened by 4 bases and J by 1 base, with 17 bases between the two germline ends. The CDR3 sequence: CASSIPTREGNTEAFF. CDR3 in DNA: TGTGCCAGCAGCATACCGACGCGGGAGGGGAACACTGAAGCTTTCTTT.

The table lists this clone with a count of one. The chain couples TRBV5-1 to TRBJ2-3; 8 bases are a match to TRBD1. This CDR3 is built from 16 residues. Per germline, CDR1 SGHRS and CDR2 YFSETQ. Germline trimming cut 4 bases from V and 2 bases from J; bases unmatched to any gene: 9. The CDR3 sequence: CASSIGQGLVTDTQYF. Written as DNA, the CDR3 is TGCGCCAGCAGCATCGGACAGGGTTTAGTCACAGATACGCAGTATTTT.

This clone was counted many times. The chain uses TRBV16 and TRBJ1-1; the D is unclear. Germline CDR1 is KGHSY and CDR2 is FQNENV. V lost 0 bases, J lost 4 bases, and 6 bases lay in between. The CDR3 spans 13 residues. The DNA of the CDR3 is TGTGCCAGCAGCCAATCGCTCGGCACTGAAGCTTTCTTT. It codes for CASSQSLGTEAFF.

The rearrangement links TRBV2 to TRBJ2-5; 10 positions agree with TRBD1. V lost 7 bases and J lost 6; bases outside the gene matches: 8. Per the germline V gene, CDR1 is SNHLY and CDR2 is FYNNEI. The CDR3 has 14 residues. CDR3 nucleotides: TGTGCCAGCACCGGGACAGGGGCTGTAAAGACCCAGTACTTC. This encodes CASTGTGAVKTQYF.

This clone was recorded many times. The chain links TRBV11-3 to TRBJ2-7, with 10 bases matching TRBD1. Germline lookup yields CDR1 SGHNT and CDR2 YENEEA. The junction had 7 bases not matched to a gene; V was cut back by 4 bases and J by 4 bases. The length of the CDR3 is 15 residues. CDR3 in DNA: TGTGCCAGCAGCTCCCGCCGGACAGGGGGGTACGAGCAGTACTTC. Encoded protein: CASSSRRTGGYEQYF.

This chain links TRBV6-4 with TRBJ2-1, with TRBD2 matching 8 bases. The CDR3 has 14 amino acids. The germline V gene encodes CDR1 MRHNA and CDR2 SNTAGT. V gave up 4 bases and J gave up 9 bases; unmatched junction bases: 8. CDR3 DNA sequence: TGTGCCAGCAGTGCCAGCGGGAGTTCCAGTGAGCAGTTCTTC. This sequence encodes CASSASGSSSEQFF.

This chain joins TRBV5-1 and TRBJ2-3; 8 bases agree with TRBD1. J gave up 3 bases and V 4 bases, and 7 bases lay outside the gene matches. The CDR3 has 15 residues. CDR1 is SGHRS, CDR2 YFSETQ, per germline. The DNA of the CDR3 is TGCGCCAGCAGCCGGACAGGGTCCGGGACAGATACGCAGTATTTT. Amino acids: CASSRTGSGTDTQYF.

This clone came up many times. Distinct nucleotide sequences in the sample also encode this CDR3. The chain recombines TRBV4-2 with TRBJ2-7, with TRBD2 matching over 10 bases. Trimming removed 1 base from V and 0 bases from J; junction bases left unmatched: 0. The CDR3 is 15 amino acids. Germline V gene data show CDR1 as LGHNA and CDR2 as YNFKEQ. CDR3 in amino acids: CASSQGLAGSYEQYF. The CDR3 DNA reads as TGTGCCAGCAGCCAAGGACTAGCGGGCTCCTACGAGCAGTACTTC.

The V call is TRBV15, the J call TRBJ1-4, with D perhaps matching TRBD1 (5 bases). From germline, CDR1 is LNHNV and CDR2 YYDKDF (reference sequence). V dropped 1 base and J dropped 8 bases, with 11 bases sitting between them. This CDR3 has 14 amino acids. The CDR3 nucleotides are TGTGCCACCAGCAGAGTAGGGGAACGAGAAAAACTGTTTTTT. It yields the protein CATSRVGEREKLFF.

The chain is built from TRBV28 and TRBJ2-1, with a tentative D call TRBD2 (6 bases). Trimming removed 5 bases at V and 4 bases at J, with 15 bases between. The CDR3 contains 15 residues. Germline V CDR1 and CDR2: MDHEN, SYDVKM. CDR3 nucleotides: TGTGCCAGCAGTCCAGGCTGGCGGGATTACAATGAGCAGTTCTTC. Translated, it gives CASSPGWRDYNEQFF.

This chain uses TRBV27 with TRBJ2-1; a possible D gene is TRBD2 (6 bases). V was shortened by 6 bases and J by 1 base, with 16 bases between the two germline ends. CDR1 is MNHEY, CDR2 SMNVEV, per germline (reference sequence). CDR3 length equals 16 residues. The DNA for the CDR3 is TGTGCCAGCAGCCCCTCGGCCGGAGGGTCCTACAATGAGCAGTTCTTC. It yields the protein CASSPSAGGSYNEQFF.

The chain combines TRBV19 with TRBJ2-1; D call uncertain. Germline CDR1 and CDR2: LNHDA and SQIVND (reference sequence). The CDR3 is 16 amino acids. Deletions cut 1 base from V and 7 bases from J, with 17 bases between. The CDR3 nucleotides read TGTGCCAGTAGTATAGGCTCTCGGGTTAATGGGAATGAGCAGTTCTTC. Amino acids: CASSIGSRVNGNEQFF.

V usage is TRBV28 and J usage is TRBJ1-5; D gene uncertain. Looked up from germline, CDR1 is MDHEN and CDR2 is SYDVKM. V dropped 3 bases and J dropped 3 bases, with 12 bases sitting between them. The length of the CDR3 is 15 residues. The CDR3 DNA reads as TGTGCCAGCAGTTTTCGTGGACGGATCAATCAGCCCCAGCATTTT. Residues: CASSFRGRINQPQHF.

The chain combines TRBV7-9 with TRBJ1-5; maybe TRBD1 (5 bases). Trimming pared 1 base from V and 3 bases from J, leaving 10 bases between. Per germline, CDR1 SEHNR and CDR2 FQNEAQ (reference sequence). The CDR3 is made up of 15 amino acids. The CDR3 spells CASSLVGTTNQPQHF. CDR3 DNA sequence: TGTGCCAGCAGCTTAGTCGGGACGACCAATCAGCCCCAGCATTTT.

This chain joins TRBV5-3 and TRBJ2-2, with 7 bases matching TRBD2. TRBV5-3 is an ORF for which the function is uncertain. CDR3 length: 15 amino acids. Losses at the gene ends were 1 base for V and 1 base for J; bases not matched to a gene: 1. The CDR3 DNA sequence: TGTGCCAGAAGCTTGACTAGCGAGAACACCGGGGAGCTGTTTTTT. It encodes CARSLTSENTGELFF.

This chain links TRBV6-5 with TRBJ2-1; 7 bases are a match to TRBD1. The CDR3 consists of 14 residues. Germline CDR1 MNHEY, CDR2 SVGAGI. V lost 9 bases, J lost 6 bases, and 11 bases stayed unmatched. The CDR3 spells CARAGTAYPNEQFF. DNA of the CDR3: TGTGCCAGAGCCGGGACAGCTTATCCCAATGAGCAGTTCTTC.

This clone was recorded many times. The CDR3 loop is CASQGLGFGELFF. The CDR3 coding sequence is TGTGCCAGCCAGGGACTAGGTTTCGGGGAGCTGTTTTTT. The chain is built from TRBV28 and TRBJ2-2; 8 nucleotides match TRBD2. Germline lookup yields CDR1 MDHEN and CDR2 SYDVKM. This CDR3 is built from 13 residues. V lost 8 bases and J lost 7; bases outside the gene matches: 6.

In its sample, this clone was seen a few times. The chain recombines TRBV7-2 with TRBJ1-2, with D unclear. The CDR3 has 13 residues. Germline loops: CDR1 SGHTA, CDR2 FQGNSA. V shed 6 bases and J shed 6 bases, with 14 bases lying between them. The CDR3 nucleotides are TGTGCCAGCAGTCTAGGCACAGCCGATGGCTACACCTTC. Residues: CASSLGTADGYTF.

V gene TRBV4-2 combines with J gene TRBJ2-7; 10 bases fit TRBD2. The CDR3 length is 16 residues. V trimming: 0 bases; J trimming: 5 bases; junction bases outside the gene matches: 7. Germline CDR1 reads LGHNA; CDR2 reads YNFKEQ. CDR3 coding DNA: TGTGCCAGCAGCCAAGATCAGGCTAGCGGGAGCAACGAGCAGTACTTC. Encoded protein: CASSQDQASGSNEQYF.